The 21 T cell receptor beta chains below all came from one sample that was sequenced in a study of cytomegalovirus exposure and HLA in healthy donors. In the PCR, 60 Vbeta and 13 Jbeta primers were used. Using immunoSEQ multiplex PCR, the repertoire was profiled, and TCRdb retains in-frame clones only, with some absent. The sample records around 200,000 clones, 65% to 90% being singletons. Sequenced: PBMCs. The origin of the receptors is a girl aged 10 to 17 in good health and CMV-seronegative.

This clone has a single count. CDR3: CASSTIPQGALEAFF. For the CDR3, the DNA is TGTGCCAGTAGCACCATACCACAGGGGGCTTTAGAAGCTTTCTTT. The rearrangement joins TRBV19 to TRBJ1-1; 9 bases match TRBD1. Germline V gene sequence: CDR1 LNHDA, CDR2 SQIVND (reference sequence). The CDR3 consists of 15 residues. Trimming at V came to 6 bases and at J to 8 bases, leaving 13 bases not matched to a gene.

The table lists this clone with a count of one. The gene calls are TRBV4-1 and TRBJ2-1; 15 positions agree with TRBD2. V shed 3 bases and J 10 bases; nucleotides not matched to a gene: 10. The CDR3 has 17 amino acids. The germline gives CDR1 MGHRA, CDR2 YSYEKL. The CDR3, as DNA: TGCGCCAGCAGCCAGGTCCGGACTAGCGGGAGGGCCGGGGAGCAGTTCTTC. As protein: CASSQVRTSGRAGEQFF.

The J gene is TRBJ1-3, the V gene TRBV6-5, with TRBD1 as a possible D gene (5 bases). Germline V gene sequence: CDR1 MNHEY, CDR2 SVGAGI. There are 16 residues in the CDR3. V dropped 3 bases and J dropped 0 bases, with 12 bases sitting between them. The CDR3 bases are TGTGCCAGCAGTTATGCAGGGCCGCGCTCTGGAAACACCATATATTTT. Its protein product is CASSYAGPRSGNTIYF.

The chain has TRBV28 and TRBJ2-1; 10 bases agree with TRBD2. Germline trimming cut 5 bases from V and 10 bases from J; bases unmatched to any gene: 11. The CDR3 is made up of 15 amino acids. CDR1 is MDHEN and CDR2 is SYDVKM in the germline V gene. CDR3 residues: CASSIPSGGLWEQFF. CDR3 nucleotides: TGTGCCAGCAGTATCCCTAGCGGGGGATTATGGGAGCAGTTCTTC.

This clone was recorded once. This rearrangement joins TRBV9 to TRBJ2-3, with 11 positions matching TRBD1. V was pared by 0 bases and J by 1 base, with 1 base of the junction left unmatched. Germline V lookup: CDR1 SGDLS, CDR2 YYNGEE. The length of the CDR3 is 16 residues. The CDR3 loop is CASSVEGQGGTDTQYF. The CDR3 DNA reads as TGTGCCAGCAGCGTAGAGGGACAGGGGGGCACAGATACGCAGTATTTT.

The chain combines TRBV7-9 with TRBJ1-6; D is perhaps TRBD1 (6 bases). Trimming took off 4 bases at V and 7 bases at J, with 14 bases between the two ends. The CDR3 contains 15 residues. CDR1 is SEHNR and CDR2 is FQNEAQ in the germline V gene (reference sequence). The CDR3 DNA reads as TGTGCCAGCAGCTACCAGACAGGCGTAAATTCACCCCTCCACTTT. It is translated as CASSYQTGVNSPLHF.

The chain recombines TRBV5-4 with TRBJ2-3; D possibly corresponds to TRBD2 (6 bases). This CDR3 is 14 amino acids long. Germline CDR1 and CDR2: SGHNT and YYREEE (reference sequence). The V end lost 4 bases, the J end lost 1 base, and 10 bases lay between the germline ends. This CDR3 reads CASSPTGGTDTQYF. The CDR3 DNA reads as TGTGCCAGCAGCCCTACGGGGGGCACAGATACGCAGTATTTT.

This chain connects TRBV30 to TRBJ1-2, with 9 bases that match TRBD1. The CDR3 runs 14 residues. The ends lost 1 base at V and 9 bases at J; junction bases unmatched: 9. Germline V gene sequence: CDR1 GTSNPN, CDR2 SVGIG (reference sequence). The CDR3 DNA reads TGTGCCTGGAGTGCCCGGGACAGGGTAATTCGCTACACCTTC. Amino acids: CAWSARDRVIRYTF.

CDR3 loop: CASSIAAGYEQYF. In DNA form, the CDR3 reads TGTGCCAGTAGTATTGCGGCGGGCTACGAGCAGTACTTC. This chain joins TRBV19 and TRBJ2-7; tentatively, D is TRBD2 (5 bases). Germline loops: CDR1 LNHDA, CDR2 SQIVND (reference sequence). V lost 3 bases and J lost 3, with 9 bases in between. This CDR3 contains 13 residues.

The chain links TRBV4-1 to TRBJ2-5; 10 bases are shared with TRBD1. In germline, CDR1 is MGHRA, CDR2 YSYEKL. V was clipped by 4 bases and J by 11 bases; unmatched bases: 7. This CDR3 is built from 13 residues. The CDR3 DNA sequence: TGCGCCAGCAGCCGGGACAGGGGTTGGGAGCAGTACTTC. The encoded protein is CASSRDRGWEQYF.

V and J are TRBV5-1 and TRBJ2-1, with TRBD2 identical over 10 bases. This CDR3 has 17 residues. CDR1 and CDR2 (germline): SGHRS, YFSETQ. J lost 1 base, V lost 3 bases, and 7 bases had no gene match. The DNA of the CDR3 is TGCGCCAGCAGCTCCCAGAGCGGGAGGGTTTCCTACAATGAGCAGTTCTTC. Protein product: CASSSQSGRVSYNEQFF.

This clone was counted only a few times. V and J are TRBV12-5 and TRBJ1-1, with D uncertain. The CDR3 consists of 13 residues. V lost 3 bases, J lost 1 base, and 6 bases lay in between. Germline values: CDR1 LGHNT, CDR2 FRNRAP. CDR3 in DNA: TGTGCTAGTGGTTTTTATAGGAACACTGAAGCTTTCTTT. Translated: CASGFYRNTEAFF.

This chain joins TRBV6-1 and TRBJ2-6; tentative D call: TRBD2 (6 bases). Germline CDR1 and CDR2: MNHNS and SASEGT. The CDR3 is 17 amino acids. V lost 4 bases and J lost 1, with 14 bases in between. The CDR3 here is CASSGGVMKSGANVLTF. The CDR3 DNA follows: TGTGCCAGCAGTGGGGGGGTAATGAAGTCTGGGGCCAACGTCCTGACTTTC.

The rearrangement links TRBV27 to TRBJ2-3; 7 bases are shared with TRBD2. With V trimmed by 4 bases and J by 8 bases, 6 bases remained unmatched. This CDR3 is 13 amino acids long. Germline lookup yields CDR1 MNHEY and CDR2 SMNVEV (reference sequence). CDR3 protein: CASSSGLVGTQYF. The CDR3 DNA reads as TGTGCCAGCAGTTCCGGACTAGTTGGTACGCAGTATTTT.

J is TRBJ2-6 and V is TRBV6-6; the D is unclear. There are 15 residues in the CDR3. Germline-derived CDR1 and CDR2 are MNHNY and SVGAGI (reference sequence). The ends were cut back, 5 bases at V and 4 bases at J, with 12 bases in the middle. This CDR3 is CASSHRVEGANVLTF. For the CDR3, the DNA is TGTGCCAGCAGTCACCGGGTGGAAGGGGCCAACGTCCTGACTTTC.

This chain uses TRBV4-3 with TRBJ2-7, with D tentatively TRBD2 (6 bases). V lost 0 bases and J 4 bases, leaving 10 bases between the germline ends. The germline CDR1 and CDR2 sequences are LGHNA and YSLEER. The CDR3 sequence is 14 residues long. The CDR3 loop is CASSQEGGVYEQYF. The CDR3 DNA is TGCGCCAGCAGCCAAGAGGGGGGAGTGTACGAGCAGTACTTC.

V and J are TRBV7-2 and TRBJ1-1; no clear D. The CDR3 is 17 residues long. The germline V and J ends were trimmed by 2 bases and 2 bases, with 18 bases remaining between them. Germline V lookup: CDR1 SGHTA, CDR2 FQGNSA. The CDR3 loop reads CASSLTPTGIPNTEAFF. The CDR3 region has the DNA TGTGCCAGCAGCTTAACCCCGACGGGTATTCCAAACACTGAAGCTTTCTTT.

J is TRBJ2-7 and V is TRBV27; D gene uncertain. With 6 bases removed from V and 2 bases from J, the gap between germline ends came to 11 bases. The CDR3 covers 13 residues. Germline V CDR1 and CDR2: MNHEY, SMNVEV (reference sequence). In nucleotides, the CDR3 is TGTGCCAGCAGATTCAATAGAGCCTACGAGCAGTACTTC. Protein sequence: CASRFNRAYEQYF.

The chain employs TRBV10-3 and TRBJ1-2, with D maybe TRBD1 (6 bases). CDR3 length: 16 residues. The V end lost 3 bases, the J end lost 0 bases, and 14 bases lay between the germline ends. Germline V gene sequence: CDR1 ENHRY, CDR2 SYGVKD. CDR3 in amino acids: CAISDRDNKANYGYTF. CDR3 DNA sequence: TGTGCCATCAGTGACCGGGACAACAAAGCTAACTATGGCTACACCTTC.

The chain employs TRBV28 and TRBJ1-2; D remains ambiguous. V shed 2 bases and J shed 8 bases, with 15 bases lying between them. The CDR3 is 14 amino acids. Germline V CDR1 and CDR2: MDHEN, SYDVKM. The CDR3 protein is CASSLPLRVYGYTF. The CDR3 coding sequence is TGTGCCAGCAGTTTACCGCTTCGGGTGTACGGCTACACCTTC.

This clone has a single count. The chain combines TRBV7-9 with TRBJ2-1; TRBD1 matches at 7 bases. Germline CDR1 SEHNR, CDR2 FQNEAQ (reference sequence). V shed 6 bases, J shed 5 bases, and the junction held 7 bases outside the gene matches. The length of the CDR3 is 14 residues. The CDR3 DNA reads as TGTGCCAGCAGGGCCGGGACAGTCAACAATGAGCAGTTCTTC. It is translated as CASRAGTVNNEQFF.